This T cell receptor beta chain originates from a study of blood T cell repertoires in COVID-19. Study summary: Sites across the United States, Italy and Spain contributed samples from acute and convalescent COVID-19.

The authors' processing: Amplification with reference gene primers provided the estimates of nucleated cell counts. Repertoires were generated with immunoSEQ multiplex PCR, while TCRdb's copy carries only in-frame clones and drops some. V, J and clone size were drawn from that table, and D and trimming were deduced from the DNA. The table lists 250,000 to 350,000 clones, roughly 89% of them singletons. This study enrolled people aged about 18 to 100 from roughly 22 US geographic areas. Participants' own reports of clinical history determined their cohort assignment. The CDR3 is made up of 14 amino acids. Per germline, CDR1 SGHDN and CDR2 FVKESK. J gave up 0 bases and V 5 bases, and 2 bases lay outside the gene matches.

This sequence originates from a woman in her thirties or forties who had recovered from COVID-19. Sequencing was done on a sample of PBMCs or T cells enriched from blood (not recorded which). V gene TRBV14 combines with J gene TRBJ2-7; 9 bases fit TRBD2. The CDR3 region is CASSERGVSYEQYF. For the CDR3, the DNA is TGTGCCAGCAGCGAGCGGGGGGTCTCCTACGAGCAGTACTTC.